This T cell receptor (beta chain) was documented in a study of beta chain features in type 1 diabetes. V dropped 1 base and J dropped 7 bases, with 14 bases sitting between them. This CDR3 is 16 amino acids long. Germline V gene lookup returns CDR1 SGHVS and CDR2 FNYEAQ. Expressed TCRB transcripts were sequenced, since all the RNA that had been isolated was reverse transcribed. TCRdb's copy holds only in-frame clones and misses some; the assay was immunoSEQ multiplex PCR. The sample shows approximately 15,000 clones, approximately 47% of them seen only once. The specimen was stem cell memory CD4+ T cells from blood. This clonotype originated in a woman between 40 and 55 years old in good health. V gene TRBV7-6 combines with J gene TRBJ1-6; D possibly corresponds to TRBD1 (6 bases). The CDR3 region is CASSLGAGGWNSPLHF. Here the CDR3 DNA reads TGTGCCAGCAGCTTAGGGGCGGGGGGCTGGAATTCACCCCTCCACTTT.